Reported below is one T cell receptor beta chain. Its antigen remains undetermined. Per-base qualities were not stored, and no clone one base away is much larger. Including cysteine and phenylalanine, the CDR3 has 13 amino acids. Only the CDR3 portion is preserved as DNA: 39 bases, with reading frame beginning at the first base. This record belongs to a study of blood T cell repertoires in COVID-19 (dated by TCRdb to about 2020). For context, the study as a whole: Samples covering the acute and convalescent phases of COVID-19 were provided by collaborators in the United States, Italy and Spain. Subjects who had been exposed to COVID-19, were actively infected with it, or had recovered from it provided the deeply sampled blood TCRbeta repertoires that made up the dataset. The prospective study material was composed of cDNA or gDNA derived from T cells, B-cell-depleted T cells, or PBMCs. Samples were obtained from the ongoing ImmuneRACE study (first 160 participants) and from over a thousand subjects provided by 6 global collaborators. The repertoires were released in a freely available public database intended as a resource for research on the immune response to SARS-CoV-2. Where available, HLA class I and class II types were taken from metadata supplied by the sample provider and were not determined by assay-based typing. A de-identified subject ID, COVID-19 status, age in years and sex were almost always included in the sample metadata.

TCRbeta CDR3 regions were amplified from genomic DNA using the immunoSEQ Assay, a bias-controlled multiplex PCR. The authors' analysis ran thus. Within the assay, amplification of reference gene primers was used to estimate how many nucleated cells each sample contained. To quantify the absolute abundance of each unique TCRbeta CDR3 rearrangement, sequence reads were collapsed and filtered. Productive Simpson clonality was computed per sample as the square root of Simpson's diversity index over productive rearrangements. The source is immuneACCESS, and TCRdb retained only in-frame sequences with V and J called. Part of the clones is not carried over; for the studies checked, unresolved V genes explain less than half of this, and the remainder is unexplained. That table is the source of V, J and clone size, and D and trimming were worked out from the DNA. Recorded for this sample are 250,000 or so clones; around 80% of them occurred a single time. Jointly, the top ten make up approximately 1.9% of the sample.

The collaborating institutions used their own protocols to collect whole blood in K2EDTA tubes. For TCRbeta analysis, collaborators shipped samples in one of three forms: frozen whole blood, isolated PBMCs, or DNA extracted from either of those sample types. Overall study results and their limits: The quantity of clinical and demographic metadata differed by source and by participant and was supplied without curation.

This receptor was obtained from a woman of 80 years or more with acute or convalescent COVID-19. Sequencing used peripheral blood. The chain uses TRBV21-1 and TRBJ2-3; TRBD2, as called in the table, went unchecked against the DNA. TRBV21-1 is deemed a pseudogene. CDR3 reads: CATLESGTDTQYF. The DNA sequence is as follows: TGTGCCACCCTGGAGAGTGGCACAGATACGCAGTATTTT.